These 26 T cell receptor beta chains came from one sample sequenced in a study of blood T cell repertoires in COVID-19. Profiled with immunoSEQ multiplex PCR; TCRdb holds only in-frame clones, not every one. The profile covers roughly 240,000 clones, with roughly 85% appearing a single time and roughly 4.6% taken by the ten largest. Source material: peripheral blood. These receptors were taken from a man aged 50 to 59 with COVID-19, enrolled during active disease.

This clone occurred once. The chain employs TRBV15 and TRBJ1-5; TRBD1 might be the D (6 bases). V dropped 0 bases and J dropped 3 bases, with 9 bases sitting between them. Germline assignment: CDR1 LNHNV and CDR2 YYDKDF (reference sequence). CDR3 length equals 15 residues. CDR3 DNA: TGTGCCACCAGCAGAGACAGGGGTCTCAATCAGCCCCAGCATTTT. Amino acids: CATSRDRGLNQPQHF.

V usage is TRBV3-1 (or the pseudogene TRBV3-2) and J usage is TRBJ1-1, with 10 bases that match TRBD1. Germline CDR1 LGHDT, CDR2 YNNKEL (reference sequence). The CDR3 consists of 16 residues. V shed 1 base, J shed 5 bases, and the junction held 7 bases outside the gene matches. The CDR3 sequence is CASSQVFGTGVTEAFF. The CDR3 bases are TGTGCCAGCAGCCAAGTATTTGGGACAGGGGTTACTGAAGCTTTCTTT.

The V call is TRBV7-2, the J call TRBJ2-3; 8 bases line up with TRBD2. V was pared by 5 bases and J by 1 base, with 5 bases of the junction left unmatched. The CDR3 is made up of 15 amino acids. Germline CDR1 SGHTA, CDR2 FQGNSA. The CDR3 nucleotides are TGTGCCAGCAGCGTACTAGCGGATCGCACAGATACGCAGTATTTT. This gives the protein CASSVLADRTDTQYF.

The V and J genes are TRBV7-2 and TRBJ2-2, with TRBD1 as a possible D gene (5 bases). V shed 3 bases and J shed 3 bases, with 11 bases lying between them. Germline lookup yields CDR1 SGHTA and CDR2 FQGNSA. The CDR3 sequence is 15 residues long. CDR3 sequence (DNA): TGTGCCAGCAGCTTCCAGGGCACTCACACCGGGGAGCTGTTTTTT. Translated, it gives CASSFQGTHTGELFF.

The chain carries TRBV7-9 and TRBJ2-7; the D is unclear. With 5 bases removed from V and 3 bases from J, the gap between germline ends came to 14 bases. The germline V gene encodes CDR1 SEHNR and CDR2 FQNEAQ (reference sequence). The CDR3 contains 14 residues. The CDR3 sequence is CASSQTLLDYEQYF. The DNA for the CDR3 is TGTGCCAGCAGCCAAACCTTATTAGACTACGAGCAGTACTTC.

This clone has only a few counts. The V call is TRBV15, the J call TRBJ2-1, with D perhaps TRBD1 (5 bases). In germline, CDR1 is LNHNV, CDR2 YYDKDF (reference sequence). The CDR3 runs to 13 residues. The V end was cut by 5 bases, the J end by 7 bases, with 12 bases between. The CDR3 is CATSSETANEQFF. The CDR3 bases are TGTGCCACCAGCTCCGAGACAGCGAATGAGCAGTTCTTC.

In nucleotides, the CDR3 is TGCAGCGCCATGACAGGGGGCTGGACCGGGGAGCTGTTTTTT. Protein product: CSAMTGGWTGELFF. This chain uses TRBV29-1 with TRBJ2-2, with 10 bases that match TRBD1. The CDR3 runs 14 residues. Trimming at V came to 7 bases and at J to 5 bases, leaving 7 bases not matched to a gene. Germline CDR1 SQVTM, CDR2 ANQGSEA.

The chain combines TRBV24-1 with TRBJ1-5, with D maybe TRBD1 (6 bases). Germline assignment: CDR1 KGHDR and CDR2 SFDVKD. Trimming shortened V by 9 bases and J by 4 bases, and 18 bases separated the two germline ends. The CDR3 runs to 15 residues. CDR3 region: CATSAQGSPNQPQHF. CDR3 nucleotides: TGTGCCACCTCGGCGCAGGGGAGCCCTAATCAGCCCCAGCATTTT.

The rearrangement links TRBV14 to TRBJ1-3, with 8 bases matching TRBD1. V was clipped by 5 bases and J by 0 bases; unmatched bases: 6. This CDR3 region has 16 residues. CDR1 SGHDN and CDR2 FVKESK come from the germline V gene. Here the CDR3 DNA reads TGTGCCAGCAGCTTCGGACAGGGCCACTCTGGAAACACCATATATTTT. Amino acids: CASSFGQGHSGNTIYF.

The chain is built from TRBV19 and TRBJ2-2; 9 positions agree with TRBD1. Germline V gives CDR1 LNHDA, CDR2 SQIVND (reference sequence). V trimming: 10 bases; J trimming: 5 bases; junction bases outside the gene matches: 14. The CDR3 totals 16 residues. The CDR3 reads CATLKSGTGSTGELFF. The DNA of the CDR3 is TGTGCCACGCTAAAGTCCGGGACAGGGTCAACCGGGGAGCTGTTTTTT.

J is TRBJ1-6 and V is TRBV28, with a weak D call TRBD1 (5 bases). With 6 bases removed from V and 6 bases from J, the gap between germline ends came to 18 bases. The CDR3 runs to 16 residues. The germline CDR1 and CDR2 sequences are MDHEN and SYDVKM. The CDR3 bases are TGTGCCAGCAGAAGCCTTACAGGTGCGATTAATTCACCCCTCCACTTT. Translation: CASRSLTGAINSPLHF.

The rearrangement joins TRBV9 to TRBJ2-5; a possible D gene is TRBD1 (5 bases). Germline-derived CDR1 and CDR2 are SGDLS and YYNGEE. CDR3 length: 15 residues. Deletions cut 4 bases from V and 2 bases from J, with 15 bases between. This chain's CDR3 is CASSRRQRGQETQYF. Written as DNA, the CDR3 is TGTGCCAGCAGCAGACGACAGCGAGGACAAGAGACCCAGTACTTC. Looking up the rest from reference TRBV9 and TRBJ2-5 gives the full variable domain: DSGVTQTPKHLITATGQRVTLRCSPRSGDLSVYWYQQSLDQGLQFLIQYYNGEERAKGNILERFSAQQFPDLHSELNLSSLELGDSALYFCASSRRQRGQETQYFGPGTRLLVL.

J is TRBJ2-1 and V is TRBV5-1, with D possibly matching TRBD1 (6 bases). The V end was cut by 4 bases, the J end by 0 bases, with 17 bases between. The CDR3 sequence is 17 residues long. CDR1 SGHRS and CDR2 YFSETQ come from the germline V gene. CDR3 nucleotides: TGCGCCAGCAGCCTGCTGGGGGACAAATACTCCTACAATGAGCAGTTCTTC. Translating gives CASSLLGDKYSYNEQFF.

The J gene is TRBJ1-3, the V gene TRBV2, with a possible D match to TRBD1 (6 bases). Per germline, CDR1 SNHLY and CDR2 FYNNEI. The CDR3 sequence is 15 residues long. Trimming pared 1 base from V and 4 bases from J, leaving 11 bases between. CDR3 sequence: CASSEDRVSGNTIYF. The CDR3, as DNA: TGTGCCAGCAGTGAAGACAGGGTCTCAGGAAACACCATATATTTT.

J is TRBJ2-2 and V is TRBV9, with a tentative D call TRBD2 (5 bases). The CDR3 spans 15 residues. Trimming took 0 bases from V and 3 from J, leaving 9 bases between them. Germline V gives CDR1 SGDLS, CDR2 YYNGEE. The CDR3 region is CASSVDGVHTGELFF. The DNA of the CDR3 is TGTGCCAGCAGCGTAGACGGGGTACACACCGGGGAGCTGTTTTTT.

The DNA of the CDR3 is TGTGCCTGGTCGGGGGGAGGACGGAATGAAAAACTGTTTTTT. As protein: CAWSGGGRNEKLFF. The rearrangement links TRBV30 to TRBJ1-4; possible D gene TRBD1, 5 bases. V was trimmed by 5 bases and J by 5 bases, leaving 15 bases between them. In germline, CDR1 is GTSNPN, CDR2 SVGIG (reference sequence). The CDR3 is made up of 14 amino acids.

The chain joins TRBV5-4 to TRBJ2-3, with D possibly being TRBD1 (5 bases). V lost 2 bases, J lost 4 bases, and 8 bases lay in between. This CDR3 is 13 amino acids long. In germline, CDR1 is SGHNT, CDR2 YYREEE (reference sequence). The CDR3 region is CASSFRGSDTQYF. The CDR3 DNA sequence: TGTGCCAGCAGCTTTAGGGGATCAGATACGCAGTATTTT. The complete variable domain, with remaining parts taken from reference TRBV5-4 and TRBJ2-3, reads ETGVTQSPTHLIKTRGQQVTLRCSSQSGHNTVSWYQQALGQGPQFIFQYYREEENGRGNFPPRFSGLQFPNYSSELNVNALELDDSALYLCASSFRGSDTQYFGPGTRLTVL.

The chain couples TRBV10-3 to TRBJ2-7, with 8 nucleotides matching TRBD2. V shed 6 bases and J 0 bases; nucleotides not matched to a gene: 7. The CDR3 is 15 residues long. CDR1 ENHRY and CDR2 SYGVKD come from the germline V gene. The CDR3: CAIRVGREPSYEQYF. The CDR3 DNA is TGTGCCATCAGAGTCGGGAGGGAACCCTCCTACGAGCAGTACTTC.

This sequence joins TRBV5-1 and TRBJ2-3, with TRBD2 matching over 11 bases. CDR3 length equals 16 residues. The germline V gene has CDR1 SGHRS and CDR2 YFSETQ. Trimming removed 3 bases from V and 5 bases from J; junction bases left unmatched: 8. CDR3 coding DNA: TGCGCCAGCAGCTACGGACTAGCGGGCACGGGAGATACGCAGTATTTT. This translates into CASSYGLAGTGDTQYF.

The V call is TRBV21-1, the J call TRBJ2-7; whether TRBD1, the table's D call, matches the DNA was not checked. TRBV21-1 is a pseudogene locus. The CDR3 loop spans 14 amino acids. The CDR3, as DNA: TGTGCCAGCAGCACCGGGACAGGGGACTACGAGCAGTACTTC. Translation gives CASSTGTGDYEQYF.

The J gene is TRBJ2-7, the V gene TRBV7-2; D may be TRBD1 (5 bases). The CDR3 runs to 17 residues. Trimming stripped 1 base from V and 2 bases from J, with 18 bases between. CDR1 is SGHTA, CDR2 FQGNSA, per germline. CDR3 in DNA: TGTGCCAGCAGCTTAGATCAGGGCAGCGCGGAGACCTACGAGCAGTACTTC. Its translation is CASSLDQGSAETYEQYF.

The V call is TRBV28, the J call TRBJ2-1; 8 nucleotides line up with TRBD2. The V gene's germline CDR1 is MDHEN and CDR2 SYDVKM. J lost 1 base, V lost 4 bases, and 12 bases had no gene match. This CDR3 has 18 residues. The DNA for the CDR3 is TGTGCCAGCAGTTCTCCGAGCGGGGGCTACAAATCCTACAATGAGCAGTTCTTC. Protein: CASSSPSGGYKSYNEQFF.

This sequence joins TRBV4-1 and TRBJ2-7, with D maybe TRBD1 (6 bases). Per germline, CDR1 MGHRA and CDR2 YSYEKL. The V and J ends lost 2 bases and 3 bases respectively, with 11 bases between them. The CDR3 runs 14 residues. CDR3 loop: CASSQSDRNYEQYF. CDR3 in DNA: TGCGCCAGCAGCCAATCGGACAGAAACTACGAGCAGTACTTC.

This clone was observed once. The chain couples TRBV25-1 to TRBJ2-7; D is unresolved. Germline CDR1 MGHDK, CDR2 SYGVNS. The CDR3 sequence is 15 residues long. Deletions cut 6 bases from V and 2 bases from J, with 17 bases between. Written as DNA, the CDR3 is TGTGCCAGCAGCCCCCGCGGTACCACAACCTACGAGCAGTACTTC. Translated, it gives CASSPRGTTTYEQYF.

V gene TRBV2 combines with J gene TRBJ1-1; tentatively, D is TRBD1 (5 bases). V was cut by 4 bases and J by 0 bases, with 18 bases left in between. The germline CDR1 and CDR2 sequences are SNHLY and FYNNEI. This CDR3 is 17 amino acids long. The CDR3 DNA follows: TGTGCCAGCAGTGTGGGACTCAGGTTAAGTATGAACACTGAAGCTTTCTTT. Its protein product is CASSVGLRLSMNTEAFF.

The CDR3 loop reads CASSQVLDRGRTDTQYF. In nucleotides, the CDR3 is TGTGCCAGCAGCCAAGTTTTGGACAGGGGGCGGACAGATACGCAGTATTTT. The chain employs TRBV14 and TRBJ2-3; 11 bases line up with TRBD1. CDR1 is SGHDN and CDR2 is FVKESK in the germline V gene. Trimming took 1 base from V and 3 from J; bases not matched to a gene: 6. The CDR3 consists of 17 residues.